A selection of T cell receptor beta chains follows, all from one sample in a study of cytomegalovirus exposure and HLA in healthy donors. Data came from immunoSEQ multiplex PCR; TCRdb stores just in-frame clones and leaves some out. In the table there are 54,000 or so clones, less than 85% of which are singletons. Sequencing used PBMCs. All receptors derive from a woman aged 60 to 75 in good health and CMV-seropositive. Both conserved end residues are part of each CDR3. A D gene is named only where the DNA matches it firmly. Clone size is stated in some rows and not others, as once, few, many or a class when expanded.

>.|TRBJ2-3|TRBV4-3|.
TGCGCCAGCAGCCAAGATGGGGCTCCCAGGGATACGCAGTATTTT
CASSQDGAPRDTQYF
>.|TRBJ2-2|TRBV2|.
TGTGCCAGCAGGGGGGGTGTAAGGGAGCTGTTTTTT
CASRGGVRELFF
>.|TRBJ1-1|TRBV6-6|.
TGTGCCAGCAGTTACGTCGCGACAGGGAACACTGAAGCTTTCTTT
CASSYVATGNTEAFF
>TRBD1|TRBJ1-2|TRBV6-1|.
TGTGCCAGCAGTGAAGCTAACAGGGGCTATGGCTACACCTTC
CASSEANRGYGYTF
>.|TRBJ1-5|TRBV5-1|.
TGCGCCAGCAGTCCCGTTGGAGGGGATTATCAGCCCCAGCATTTT
CASSPVGGDYQPQHF
>TRBD1|TRBJ1-2|TRBV9|.
TGTGCCAGCAGCGTGACAGGGAGATATGGCTACACCTTC
CASSVTGRYGYTF
>TRBD2|TRBJ2-1|TRBV10-3|.
TGTGCCATCAGTAAACTAGCGGGGGGGCTCAATGAGCAGTTCTTC
CAISKLAGGLNEQFF
>TRBD1|TRBJ2-7|TRBV6-5|once
TGTGCCAGCAGTCAGGGGGCAGGCGAGCAGTACTTC
CASSQGAGEQYF
>TRBD1|TRBJ2-7|TRBV9|few
TGTGCCAGCAGCTTCCAGTCGGGACAGGGTGGCGAGCAGTACTTC
CASSFQSGQGGEQYF
>.|TRBJ2-1|TRBV5-1|.
TGCGCCAGCAGCTTATCGGGAGAGGGGCACAATGAGCAGTTCTTC
CASSLSGEGHNEQFF
>.|TRBJ1-2|TRBV5-1|.
TGCGCCAGCAGCTTGGTCGTCGATGGGTCGGAGCACACCTTC
CASSLVVDGSEHTF
>.|TRBJ2-7|TRBV5-4|few
TGTGCCAGCAGGGCATGGGGGGTTACCTACGAGCAGTACTTC
CASRAWGVTYEQYF
>TRBD1|TRBJ1-4|TRBV5-1|once
TGCGCCAGCAGCTTATTTTACAGGGGTTCAACTAATGAAAAACTGTTTTTT
CASSLFYRGSTNEKLFF
>.|TRBJ1-5|TRBV2|.
TGTGCCAGCAGGGGAGGTATGGGTCAGCCCCAGCATTTT
CASRGGMGQPQHF
>.|TRBJ2-2|TRBV5-1|.
TGCGCCAGCAGCACGGCGGGGAGGGGGACCGGGGAGCTGTTTTTT
CASSTAGRGTGELFF
>.|TRBJ2-5|TRBV5-1|.
TGCGCCAGCAGCTTGATTGGCTTGCAAGAGACCCAGTACTTC
CASSLIGLQETQYF
>TRBD1|TRBJ1-1|TRBV4-3|.
TGCGCCAGCAGCCAAGAGTGGAACAGGGGGGAGGCTGAAGCTTTCTTT
CASSQEWNRGEAEAFF
>TRBD2|TRBJ2-7|TRBV19|.
TGTGCCAGTAGGTCTAGCGGGGCCTACGAGCAGTACTTC
CASRSSGAYEQYF
>.|TRBJ1-6|TRBV7-2|.
TGTGCCAGCAGCTTCTCCGGGGGAGGGGAACCCCTCCACTTT
CASSFSGGGEPLHF
>.|TRBJ2-1|TRBV7-2|.
TGTGCCAGCAGCTTAGACCCGGGCCCGGGGGATGAGCAGTTCTTC
CASSLDPGPGDEQFF
>TRBD2|TRBJ2-2|TRBV7-2|.
TGTGCCAGCAGCTTAGCACCCAGTAGAGGTAGCGGGGGGGGGACCGGGGAGCTGTTTTTT
CASSLAPSRGSGGGTGELFF
>.|TRBJ1-5|TRBV6-1|.
TGTGCCAGCAGCAAGGGGAACTTCAATCAGCCCCAGCATTTT
CASSKGNFNQPQHF
>TRBD2|TRBJ2-2|TRBV27|few
TGTGCCAGCAGTTTGAGCGGGGGGATAACCGGGGAGCTGTTTTTT
CASSLSGGITGELFF
>.|TRBJ2-7|TRBV4-1|.
TGCGCCAGCAGCCAGCTGAGAGGCTCCTACGAGCAGTACTTC
CASSQLRGSYEQYF
>.|TRBJ1-6|TRBV6-1|.
TGTGCCAGCAGGGAGACAGGTTTCAATTCACCCCTCCACTTT
CASRETGFNSPLHF
>TRBD1|TRBJ2-5|TRBV5-1|many
TGCGCCAGCAGCCCGGGACAGCAGAGGGGGGAGACCCAGTACTTC
CASSPGQQRGETQYF
>.|TRBJ1-3|TRBV7-9|.
TGTGCCAGCAGCTTAGCGGGGCAGGGAAACACCATATATTTT
CASSLAGQGNTIYF
>.|TRBJ2-4|TRBV2|.
TGTGCCAGCAGTGAGGGGCAGGGAAGGGTTCAGTACTTC
CASSEGQGRVQYF